A selection of T cell receptor beta chains follows, all from one sample in a study of blood T cell repertoires in COVID-19. The method was immunoSEQ multiplex PCR; TCRdb's version includes in-frame clones alone and lacks a portion of them. The repertoire holds roughly 250,000 clones, with approximately 83% as singletons. Sequencing was done on a sample of PBMCs or T cells enriched from blood (not recorded which). The source of these receptors is a woman aged 40-49 years with acute COVID-19. The CDR3 runs from the conserved cysteine through the conserved F or W.

v_call	j_call	cdr3_aa
TRBV11-2	TRBJ2-1	CASSFPLDGIFNEQFF
TRBV5-8	TRBJ2-7	CASSLEDWGGSEQYF
TRBV5-1	TRBJ1-1	CASSIGTGNTEAFF
TRBV9	TRBJ2-1	CASSAPSGRGHNEQFF
TRBV5-5	TRBJ1-3	CASSGDRAYGHTIYF
TRBV25-1	TRBJ2-7	CAKVWSLGGDEQYF
TRBV9	TRBJ2-5	CASSVVGGDQETQYF
TRBV29-1	TRBJ1-1	CSAPGSRAFF
TRBV12-3/TRBV12-4	TRBJ2-1	CASGRLYEQFF
TRBV30	TRBJ2-5	CAWRGTSYETQYF
TRBV5-4	TRBJ2-5	CASSLNSGSSPETQYF
TRBV27	TRBJ1-4	CASRRTGPYEKLFF
TRBV11-3	TRBJ2-3	CASSLGGSRTDTQYF
TRBV27	TRBJ1-5	CASSGLGQGFQPQHF
TRBV5-1	TRBJ2-7	CASSPGRGPPSYEQYF
TRBV18	TRBJ2-1	CASSLGSTLIYDNEQFF
TRBV11-2	TRBJ2-3	CASSLGTGTQYF
TRBV27	TRBJ2-1	CASSWGGYPLGNEQFF
TRBV27	TRBJ1-2	CASSLYGGRVRPHNYGYTF
TRBV3-1/TRBV3-2	TRBJ2-1	CASSLGLAITNEQFF
TRBV3-1/TRBV3-2	TRBJ1-3	CASSQEAGSGNTIYF
TRBV19	TRBJ2-7	CASSGRRTGPYEQYF
TRBV5-6	TRBJ2-1	CASSLYSLNEQFF
TRBV19	TRBJ1-1	CASSRTGPRTEAFF